The present T cell receptor (beta chain) was sequenced within a study of tumor-infiltrating lymphocytes in primary liver carcinoma. The CDR3 length is 16 residues. Germline CDR1 is SGHRS and CDR2 is YFSETQ. Extraction also yielded germline DNA, while blood RNA was obtained from unsorted whole blood. In regard to this clonotype: The junction departs from germline at one end; a sequencing error may be responsible.

The authors made TCR beta cDNA from 500 to 600 ng total RNA with a constant-region primer. Employing slightly modified ARM-PCR, three nested multiplex PCR rounds were run, and these gave rise to the TCR beta libraries. The opening two PCR rounds, nine to eleven cycles each, paired TRBV1-TRBV30 forward primers with a C-beta reverse primer. From the multiplex PCR reads, TCRdb called clonotypes with MiXCR, one entry per CDR3 protein. This sample has about 200,000 distinct CDR3 sequences, with around 60% found just once. The chain links TRBV5-1 to TRBJ2-1; tentative D call: TRBD1 (6 bases). This clonotype originated in an older woman with primary liver carcinoma and hepatitis B virus infection. Sequenced sample: peripheral blood. The DNA of the CDR3 is TGCGCCAGCAGCTTGAGGTCGGACAGTACCTACTATGAGCAGTTCTTC. It specifies CASSLRSDSTYYEQFF.